The source of this T cell receptor (beta chain) is a study of blood T cell repertoires in COVID-19. At the level of the study: The samples span acute and convalescent COVID-19 from the United States, Italy and Spain. The cDNA or gDNA used as material had been derived from T cells, B-cell-depleted T cells, or PBMCs.

Trimming cost V 10 bases and J 2 bases, with 14 bases left between them. The CDR3 extends over 13 amino acids. Source study methods: The authors estimated nucleated cell counts from reference gene primer amplification. Generated by immunoSEQ multiplex PCR, the TCRdb table keeps only in-frame clones and is missing some. V and J calls and clone size are copied from that table; D and trimming were computed from the DNA. The sample has about 15,000 clones; roughly 87% are singletons. The origin of this receptor is a human donor with active COVID-19. The donor label of this sample is uncertain. The source material was peripheral blood. The chain has TRBV12-3 or TRBV12-4 and TRBJ1-1, with no clear D. This chain's CDR3 is CATRGRGNTEAFF. CDR3 in DNA: TGTGCCACCCGCGGGCGGGGAAACACTGAAGCTTTCTTT.